These 11 T cell receptor beta chains share one sample of origin, sequenced in a study of blood T cells in healthy people across ages. Combining a sample-barcoded 5' primer with a J-beta primer mix, a second PCR ran for about 7 to 12 cycles. TCRdb redid the calling of the 5' RACE reads with MiXCR, one entry per CDR3 protein. The sample has around 1,700,000 distinct CDR3 sequences, roughly 28% seen once; the top ten hold approximately 7.7%. Sample: blood. The receptors come from a woman aged 25 to 39 in good health.

Worth noting for this clonotype: Its ends do not fully match the called genes, so a read error is possible. The chain has TRBV2 and TRBJ1-6; D gene unclear. Germline assignment: CDR1 SNHLY and CDR2 FYNNEI. The length of the CDR3 is 17 residues. CDR3 region: CTSSEYGPQAYNSPLHF. CDR3 sequence (DNA): TGTACCAGCAGTGAATATGGGCCCCAGGCCTATAATTCACCCCTCCACTTT. Full variable domain (missing parts from reference TRBV2 and TRBJ1-6): EPEVTQTPSHQVTQMGQEVILRCVPISNHLYFYWYRQILGQKVEFLVSFYNNEISEKSEIFDDQFSVERPDGSNFTLKIRSTKLEDSAMYFCTSSEYGPQAYNSPLHFGNGTRLTVT.

This clonotype turned up a few times. The rearrangement joins TRBV24-1 to TRBJ2-7; 9 positions match TRBD2. This CDR3 is built from 13 residues. Germline values: CDR1 KGHDR, CDR2 SFDVKD. Trimming cost V 4 bases and J 6 bases; bases outside gene matches: 3. CDR3 sequence reads: CATSDTTSGEQYF. CDR3 nucleotides: TGTGCCACCAGTGACACGACTAGCGGCGAGCAGTACTTC.

This chain joins TRBV10-3 and TRBJ2-1; 8 nucleotides match TRBD2. Germline CDR1 is ENHRY and CDR2 is SYGVKD. The CDR3 contains 13 residues. The V gene end was trimmed by 6 bases and the J gene end by 4 bases; junction bases not matched to a gene: 2. Here the CDR3 DNA reads TGTGCCATCAGCCGGGAGGGGTACAATGAGCAGTTCTTC. Its translation: CAISREGYNEQFF.

Regarding this clonotype: A much larger clone lies one base from this, so it may be a read error. The V call is TRBV3-1, the J call TRBJ2-3; D is ambiguous. CDR3 size: 10 residues. CDR1 and CDR2 (germline): LGHDT, YNNKEL (reference sequence). Trimming took off 8 bases at V and 6 bases at J, with 6 bases between the two ends. Here the CDR3 DNA reads TGTGCCAGCGGCAAGGATACGCAGTATTTT. Translating it yields CASGKDTQYF.

The rearrangement uses TRBV6-1 and TRBJ1-5; D ambiguous. The V and J ends lost 1 base and 5 bases respectively, with 9 bases between them. The CDR3 is made up of 14 amino acids. CDR1 MNHNS and CDR2 SASEGT come from the germline V gene. CDR3 residues: CASSEGQVYQPQHF. Written as DNA, the CDR3 is TGTGCCAGCAGTGAAGGCCAGGTGTATCAGCCCCAGCATTTT.

This clonotype was seen a few times. The V call is TRBV5-1, the J call TRBJ2-1; TRBD2 matches 8 bases. The germline V gene encodes CDR1 SGHRS and CDR2 YFSETQ. CDR3 length equals 15 residues. V lost 0 bases and J lost 5; bases outside the gene matches: 4. CDR3 nucleotides: TGCGCCAGCAGCTTGGATCCAGCGGGAGACAATGAGCAGTTCTTC. Translated: CASSLDPAGDNEQFF.

This chain connects TRBV7-2 to TRBJ2-5; 9 nucleotides agree with TRBD2. The length of the CDR3 is 18 residues. CDR1 is SGHTA, CDR2 FQGNSA, per germline. V dropped 2 bases and J dropped 2; count of bases not matched to a gene: 12. Here the CDR3 reads CASSLMGLALEGQETQYF. The CDR3 nucleotides read TGTGCCAGCAGCTTAATGGGACTAGCCTTAGAGGGACAAGAGACCCAGTACTTC. Full variable domain (remainder filled in from reference TRBV7-2 and TRBJ2-5): GAGVSQSPSNKVTEKGKDVELRCDPISGHTALYWYRQSLGQGLEFLIYFQGNSAPDKSGLPSDRFSAERTGGSVSTLTIQRTQQEDSAVYLCASSLMGLALEGQETQYFGPGTRLLVL.

J is TRBJ2-2 and V is TRBV6-5; 8 nucleotides line up with TRBD2. CDR3 length: 16 amino acids. The ends lost 0 bases at V and 4 bases at J; junction bases unmatched: 4. In germline, CDR1 is MNHEY, CDR2 SVGAGI. Here the CDR3 reads CASSYSGTRGTGELFF. The CDR3 DNA reads TGTGCCAGCAGTTACTCCGGGACTAGAGGCACCGGGGAGCTGTTTTTT.

This clonotype has ten or more counts. The genes are TRBV9 and TRBJ1-6, with 8 positions matching TRBD1. The V gene end was trimmed by 4 bases and the J gene end by 7 bases; junction bases not matched to a gene: 7. CDR3 length equals 15 residues. CDR1 and CDR2 from the germline V gene are SGDLS and YYNGEE. DNA for the CDR3: TGTGCCAGCAGCACCGGACAGGGCGGGAATTCACCCCTCCACTTT. It encodes CASSTGQGGNSPLHF.

This chain connects TRBV6-2 or TRBV6-3 to TRBJ1-2; D is perhaps TRBD1 (6 bases). This CDR3 spans 12 amino acids. Germline CDR1 and CDR2: MNHEY and SVGEGT. V dropped 6 bases and J dropped 7 bases, with 12 bases sitting between them. CDR3: CASSQQGCGYTF. The CDR3 nucleotides read TGTGCCAGCAGCCAACAGGGCTGTGGCTACACCTTC.

A remark on this clonotype: A much larger clone sits a single nucleotide away, making a read error possible. The rearrangement links TRBV7-9 to TRBJ2-7; maybe TRBD2 (6 bases). Germline CDR1 is SEHNR and CDR2 is FQNEAQ (reference sequence). This CDR3 comprises 16 residues. V lost 4 bases and J lost 7, with 23 bases in between. The DNA of the CDR3 is TGTGCCAGCAGCTCCTTCCGGGAGTCCGGGCACAATGAGCAGTACTTC. Its translation is CASSSFRESGHNEQYF.